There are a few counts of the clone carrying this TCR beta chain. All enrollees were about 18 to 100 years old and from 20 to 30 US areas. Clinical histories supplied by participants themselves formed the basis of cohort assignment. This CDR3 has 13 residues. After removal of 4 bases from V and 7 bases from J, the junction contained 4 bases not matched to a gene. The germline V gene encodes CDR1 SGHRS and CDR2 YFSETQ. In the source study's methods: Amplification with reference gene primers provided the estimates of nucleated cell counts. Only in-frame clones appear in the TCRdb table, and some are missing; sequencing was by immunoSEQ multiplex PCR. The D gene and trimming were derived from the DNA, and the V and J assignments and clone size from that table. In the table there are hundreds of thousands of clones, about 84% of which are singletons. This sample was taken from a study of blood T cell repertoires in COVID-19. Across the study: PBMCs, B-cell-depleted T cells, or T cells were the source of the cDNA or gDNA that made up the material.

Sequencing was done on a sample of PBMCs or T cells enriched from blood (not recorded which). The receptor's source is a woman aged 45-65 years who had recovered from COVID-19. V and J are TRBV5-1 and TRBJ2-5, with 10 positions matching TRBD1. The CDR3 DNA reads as TGCGCCAGCAGCCTTGACAGGGGGCGGACCCAGTACTTC. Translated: CASSLDRGRTQYF.